This T cell receptor beta chain emerged from a study of EBV T-cell therapy then PD-1 blockade in nasopharyngeal carcinoma. Produced via immunoSEQ multiplex PCR; TCRdb's table is partial and in-frame only. In the table there are approximately 23,000 clones, 82% of which are singletons. Treatment in this sample: AdE1-LMPpoly-expanded autologous EBV-specific T-cell therapy followed by anti-PD-1 nivolumab. Turning to this clone: Its antigen is undetermined.

This sequence was found in a man aged 40-55 years with nasopharyngeal carcinoma. The specimen comprised CD8+ T cells from blood, sampled at day -245 from a patient whose treatment included autologous EBV-specific T cells and nivolumab.

In nucleotides, the CDR3 is TGTGCCAGCAGTGAATCAGGGGAGCCCAGCGAGCAGTACTTC. It is translated as CASSESGEPSEQYF. V usage is TRBV6-1 and J usage is TRBJ2-7; D is possibly TRBD1 (6 bases). CDR1 is MNHNS and CDR2 is SASEGT in the germline V gene. The V end was cut by 2 bases, the J end by 6 bases, with 14 bases between. The CDR3 totals 14 residues.